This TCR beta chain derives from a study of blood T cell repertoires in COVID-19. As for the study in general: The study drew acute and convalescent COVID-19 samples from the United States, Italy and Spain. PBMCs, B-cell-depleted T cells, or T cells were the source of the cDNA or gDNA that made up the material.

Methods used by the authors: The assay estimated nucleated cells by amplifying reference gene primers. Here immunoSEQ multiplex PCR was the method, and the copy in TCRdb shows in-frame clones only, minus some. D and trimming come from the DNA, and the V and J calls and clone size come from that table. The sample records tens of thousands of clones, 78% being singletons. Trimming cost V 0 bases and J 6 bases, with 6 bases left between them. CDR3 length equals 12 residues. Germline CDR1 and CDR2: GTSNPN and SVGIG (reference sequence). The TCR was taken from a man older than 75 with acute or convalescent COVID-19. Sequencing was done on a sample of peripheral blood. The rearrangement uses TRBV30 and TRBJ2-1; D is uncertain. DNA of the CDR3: TGTGCCTGGAGTGTAACAGTCAATGAGCAGTTCTTC. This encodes CAWSVTVNEQFF.